This T cell receptor (beta chain) was profiled in a study of shared clonotypes between healthy human individuals. Study-level background: In total, the donors were a couple of women and a few men aged 18 to 49.

As concerns this clone: Its specificity is unknown.

Regarding the study as a whole: Four donors held around 5% of naive CD4 clonotypes in common.

CD45RO-negative CD8 cells positively selected for CCR7 made up the naive population, which excluded terminally differentiated effector memory CD45RA+ cells. Profiled with immunoSEQ multiplex PCR; TCRdb holds only in-frame clones, not every one. Of about 2.2 million clones in the sample, approximately 92% were seen once. V shed 2 bases and J shed 3 bases, with 12 bases lying between them. The CDR3 contains 15 residues. Germline-derived CDR1 and CDR2 are SGHVS and FNYEAQ. The TCR sequence derives from a man younger than 30 in good health. Some clones in this sample may be carry-over from other donors' samples. Sequenced: naive CD8+ T cells from PBMCs. The rearrangement joins TRBV7-6 to TRBJ2-3, with unresolved D. CDR3 sequence reads: CASSLLFTLTDTQYF. The CDR3 nucleotides are TGTGCCAGCAGCTTACTTTTCACTTTAACAGATACGCAGTATTTT. Full variable domain (outside the CDR3, taken from reference TRBV7-6 and TRBJ2-3): GAGVSQSPRYKVTKRGQDVALRCDPISGHVSLYWYRQALGQGPEFLTYFNYEAQQDKSGLPNDRFSAERPEGSISTLTIQRTEQRDSAMYRCASSLLFTLTDTQYFGPGTRLTVL.